Listed here are 14 T cell receptor beta chains from one sample, sequenced in a study of T-cell memory formation after mild COVID-19. TCRdb ran MiXCR on the 5' RACE reads and lists one entry per CDR3 protein. The table records hundreds of thousands of distinct CDR3 sequences, roughly 17% of them present only once. The sequenced sample consisted of PBMCs or a T cell subset sorted from them (not recorded which). The receptors stem from an adult woman who had mild COVID-19 (a few samples of this study predate the infection). Cell type and time point are not known.

This clonotype was counted only a few times. A much larger clone lies one base from this, so it may be a read error. The chain has TRBV7-6 and TRBJ2-1; 8 bases are shared with TRBD1. The V and J ends lost 5 bases and 9 bases, in that order; junction bases with no gene match: 6. This CDR3 region has 13 residues. Looked up from germline, CDR1 is SGHVS and CDR2 is FNYEAQ. The CDR3, as DNA: TGTGCCAGCAGCGGACAGGGACGGAGTGAGCAGTTCTTC. Its protein is CASSGQGRSEQFF.

V gene TRBV27 combines with J gene TRBJ2-7; D is possibly TRBD2 (6 bases). The V and J ends lost 0 bases and 3 bases respectively, with 12 bases between them. The V gene's germline CDR1 is MNHEY and CDR2 SMNVEV (reference sequence). The CDR3 totals 15 residues. This chain's CDR3 is CASSLSLGGNYEQYF. CDR3 nucleotides: TGTGCCAGCAGTTTATCGCTCGGGGGAAACTACGAGCAGTACTTC.

This chain joins TRBV5-5 and TRBJ1-3; D might be TRBD1 (5 bases). CDR1 and CDR2 (germline): SGHKS, YYEKEE (reference sequence). The CDR3 sequence is 14 residues long. The V gene lost 10 bases and the J gene lost 0 bases, with 14 bases spanning the gap. In DNA form, the CDR3 reads TGTGCCGGCGGGCAGGGAGACTCTGGAAACACCATATATTTT. Translated: CAGGQGDSGNTIYF.

J is TRBJ2-5 and V is TRBV7-2; 13 bases line up with TRBD2. This CDR3 contains 16 residues. V trimming: 5 bases; J trimming: 5 bases; junction bases outside the gene matches: 8. Per the germline V gene, CDR1 is SGHTA and CDR2 is FQGNSA. The CDR3 DNA reads TGTGCCAGCAGCCGTACTAGCGGGGGGGCCGGGGAGACCCAGTACTTC. Residues: CASSRTSGGAGETQYF.

The chain recombines TRBV5-6 with TRBJ1-2; no clear D gene. CDR3 size: 14 residues. V was cut by 2 bases and J by 4 bases, with 12 bases left in between. The germline CDR1 and CDR2 sequences are SGHDT and YYEEEE. The CDR3 here is CASSFYDGPYGYTF. Here the CDR3 DNA reads TGTGCCAGCAGCTTTTACGACGGACCCTATGGCTACACCTTC.

This clonotype turned up a few times. The V gene is TRBV5-1, the J gene TRBJ2-1; D not certain. Germline values: CDR1 SGHRS, CDR2 YFSETQ. CDR3 length: 13 residues. The germline V and J ends were trimmed by 0 bases and 6 bases, with 7 bases remaining between them. DNA of the CDR3: TGCGCCAGCAGCTTGGGACCCGCCAATGAGCAGTTCTTC. Translating gives CASSLGPANEQFF.

This clonotype was recorded a few times. V is TRBV5-1 and J is TRBJ2-1, with TRBD2 matching 7 bases. This CDR3 has 17 amino acids. After removal of 1 base from V and 2 bases from J, the junction contained 9 bases not matched to a gene. Germline loops: CDR1 SGHRS, CDR2 YFSETQ. The CDR3 region is CASSLNRAGTTYNEQFF. CDR3 coding DNA: TGCGCCAGCAGCTTGAATAGGGCCGGGACTACCTACAATGAGCAGTTCTTC.

This clonotype was seen only a few times. The chain employs TRBV18 and TRBJ1-6, with a possible D match to TRBD1 (6 bases). This CDR3 is built from 15 residues. Trimming pared 3 bases from V and 7 bases from J, leaving 13 bases between. Germline V CDR1 and CDR2: KGHSH, LQKENI. The CDR3 sequence is CASSPGQVGNSPLHF. The CDR3 DNA follows: TGTGCCAGCTCACCGGGACAAGTGGGCAATTCACCCCTCCACTTT.

The CDR3 DNA follows: TGTGCCAGCAGTTATGGCGGGCCCACTCAAGAGACCCAGTACTTC. Translated: CASSYGGPTQETQYF. The V gene is TRBV6-6, the J gene TRBJ2-5, with a possible D match to TRBD2 (5 bases). The CDR3 consists of 15 residues. Germline CDR1 MNHNY, CDR2 SVGAGI (reference sequence). Trimming shortened V by 3 bases and J by 2 bases, and 13 bases separated the two germline ends.

This clonotype was seen a few times. The rearrangement links TRBV6-6 to TRBJ2-4, with D tentatively TRBD1 or TRBD2 (5 bases each). This CDR3 region has 14 residues. The ends were cut back, 6 bases at V and 0 bases at J, with 9 bases in the middle. Germline V gene data show CDR1 as MNHNY and CDR2 as SVGAGI (reference sequence). The CDR3 is CASRTGGAKNIQYF. DNA for the CDR3: TGTGCCAGCAGAACTGGGGGAGCCAAAAACATTCAGTACTTC.

Only a few counts were recorded for this clonotype. At one boundary the junction diverges from the germline segment, which might be a read error. The gene calls are TRBV7-2 and TRBJ1-3; no definite D call. CDR1 SGHTA and CDR2 FQGNSA come from the germline V gene. This CDR3 is built from 15 residues. The CDR3 DNA reads as TGTGCCAGCAGTCGGAGACGGGTCTCTGGAAACACCACATATTTT. Protein: CASSRRRVSGNTTYF.

This clonotype has more than one count but fewer than ten. This rearrangement joins TRBV5-1 to TRBJ2-5, with 15 bases that match TRBD2. The CDR3 is 17 amino acids. Germline CDR1 is SGHRS and CDR2 is YFSETQ. The ends lost 4 bases at V and 2 bases at J; junction bases unmatched: 6. CDR3 sequence reads: CASSAGTSGRLQETQYF. CDR3 sequence (DNA): TGCGCCAGCAGCGCCGGGACTAGCGGGAGGCTACAAGAGACCCAGTACTTC.

Many counts were recorded for this clonotype. The V call is TRBV12-3 or TRBV12-4, the J call TRBJ1-1, with 7 bases identical to TRBD1. Losses at the gene ends were 5 bases for V and 0 bases for J; bases not matched to a gene: 6. The CDR3 contains 15 residues. CDR3 nucleotides: TGTGCCAGCAGTATCAGGACAGGACTGAACACTGAAGCTTTCTTT. It specifies CASSIRTGLNTEAFF.

This clonotype was counted a few times. The J gene is TRBJ1-1, the V gene TRBV7-9; no definite D call. The CDR3 contains 15 residues. Germline V lookup: CDR1 SEHNR, CDR2 FQNEAQ (reference sequence). Trimming removed 0 bases from V and 3 bases from J, with 11 bases in between. This chain's CDR3 is CASSLALISHTEAFF. The CDR3 DNA reads as TGTGCCAGCAGCTTAGCGCTAATCAGTCACACTGAAGCTTTCTTT.